One sample yielded the 10 T cell receptor beta chains listed below, sequenced in a study of T cells expressing NK-cell markers. TCRdb reprocessed the 5' RACE reads, with one entry per CDR3 protein and no DNA. There are roughly 390,000 distinct CDR3 sequences in the sample, with roughly 5.2% held by the top ten. Material for sequencing was blood T cells: a sorted CD56 or NKG2C T cell subset, CD4+ or CD8+ T cells, or bulk PBMC T cells (not recorded which). The receptors stem from a man aged 18-70 years in good health.

The chain has TRBV11-2 and TRBJ2-3; there is no DNA to check the TCRdb D call of TRBD1. CDR1 is SGHAT and CDR2 is FQNNGV in the germline V gene. The CDR3 covers 14 residues. The CDR3 sequence: CASSSLGGGKAQYF. Full variable domain (missing parts from reference TRBV11-2 and TRBJ2-3): EAGVAQSPRYKIIEKRQSVAFWCNPISGHATLYWYQQILGQGPKLLIQFQNNGVVDDSQLPKDRFSAERLKGVDSTLKIQPAKLEDSAVYLCASSSLGGGKAQYFGPGTRLTVL.

V and J are TRBV12-5 and TRBJ2-3; TCRdb proposes TRBD2, but this gene call is untestable without DNA. Per the germline V gene, CDR1 is LGHNT and CDR2 is FRNRAP. CDR3 size: 16 residues. This CDR3 is CASGRGTSGLTDTQYF.

Here the CDR3 reads CASSLGQGALAREQYF. V and J are TRBV5-4 and TRBJ2-7; the TRBD1 assignment by TCRdb is unverifiable without DNA. CDR1 and CDR2 from the germline V gene are SGHNT and YYREEE (reference sequence). This CDR3 region has 16 residues.

The CDR3 sequence: CASSLANSGGSQETQYF. V gene TRBV5-1 combines with J gene TRBJ2-5; TCRdb's assignment of TRBD2 cannot be checked, as there is no DNA. The germline gives CDR1 SGHRS, CDR2 YFSETQ. The CDR3 runs 17 residues.

The V call is TRBV7-9, the J call TRBJ1-1; the D call of TRBD1 rests on TCRdb alone, since no DNA is present to check it. Germline V gene data show CDR1 as SEHNR and CDR2 as FQNEAQ (reference sequence). This CDR3 comprises 16 residues. CDR3 residues: CASSQGQGFSVTEAFF.

This chain connects TRBV6-1 to TRBJ2-2. CDR1 and CDR2 from the germline V gene are MNHNS and SASEGT. CDR3 length: 14 residues. This CDR3 reads CASSAFGNTGELFF.

This chain links TRBV6-1 with TRBJ2-7; TCRdb gives TRBD2 as the D gene, but with no DNA this cannot be confirmed. This CDR3 is built from 14 residues. CDR1 is MNHNS and CDR2 is SASEGT in the germline V gene. This chain's CDR3 is CASSEARRRGEQYF.

This chain links TRBV28 with TRBJ2-1; with no DNA, the TCRdb D assignment of TRBD2 cannot be verified. The length of the CDR3 is 16 residues. Germline values: CDR1 MDHEN, CDR2 SYDVKM. CDR3 protein: CASSPSGGSSYNEQFF.

This rearrangement joins TRBV19 to TRBJ1-1; TCRdb names TRBD1, which stays unverified in the absence of DNA. CDR1 LNHDA and CDR2 SQIVND come from the germline V gene (reference sequence). This CDR3 comprises 13 residues. The CDR3: CASSIRDTERAFF. Based on the CDR3 plus reference TRBV19 and TRBJ1-1, the full variable domain is DGGITQSPKYLFRKEGQNVTLSCEQNLNHDAMYWYRQDPGQGLRLIYYSQIVNDFQKGDIAEGYSVSREKKESFPLTVTSAQKNPTAFYLCASSIRDTERAFFGQGTRLTVV.

V and J are TRBV5-5 and TRBJ2-2. Germline-derived CDR1 and CDR2 are SGHKS and YYEKEE (reference sequence). CDR3 length equals 14 residues. The CDR3 spells CASRWSANTGELFF.